Sequencing of this T cell receptor (beta chain) was carried out in a study of STAT5B mutations in CD4+ large granular lymphocyte leukemia. CDR3 length equals 11 residues. The germline V gene has CDR1 DFQATT and CDR2 SNEGSKA (reference sequence). V was clipped by 4 bases and J by 1 base, with 5 bases between them. TCRdb's table, derived via immunoSEQ multiplex PCR, lists solely in-frame clones and lacks some. The table has roughly 30,000 clones, approximately 86% seen once; the top ten hold about 4%. This chain joins TRBV20-1 and TRBJ2-7; D ambiguous. This receptor was taken from a human donor in good health. What was sequenced was CD4+ T cells from blood buffy coats. CDR3 region: CSATRSYEQYF. The CDR3 DNA follows: TGCAGTGCTACCAGGTCCTACGAGCAGTACTTC.